A selection of T cell receptor beta chains follows, all from one sample in a study of cytomegalovirus exposure and HLA in healthy donors. The repertoire was sequenced with immunoSEQ multiplex PCR; TCRdb's copy has only in-frame clones and lacks some. The profile shows tens of thousands of clones, over 60% of them singletons. The specimen was PBMCs. The receptors were sampled from a boy between 10 and 17 years old in good health and CMV-seropositive. The CDR3 runs from the conserved cysteine through the conserved F or W. The D gene is left open where the match is weak. A row's size may be missing; if present it is once, few, many or a size class.

cdr3_aa cdr3_nt j_call v_call d_call clone_size
CASGLASGTSGPLMNTEAFF TGTGCTAGTGGTTTAGCGAGTGGTACTTCAGGGCCGCTCATGAACACTGAAGCTTTCTTT TRBJ1-1 TRBV12-5 . .
CASKGGALGYGYTF TGTGCCAGCAAAGGGGGGGCATTAGGCTATGGCTACACCTTC TRBJ1-2 TRBV27 . .
CASSVGREPPSEQYF TGTGCCAGCAGCGTAGGTCGGGAACCCCCGTCCGAGCAGTACTTC TRBJ2-7 TRBV9 . .
CASSQERTSGGSYNEQFF TGCGCCAGCAGCCAAGAAAGGACTAGCGGGGGCTCCTACAATGAGCAGTTCTTC TRBJ2-1 TRBV4-1 TRBD2 .
CASSPGWGRMNTGELFF TGTGCCAGCAGCCCGGGTTGGGGCAGGATGAACACCGGGGAGCTGTTTTTT TRBJ2-2 TRBV14 . .
CASSPTSGNADTQYF TGTGCCAGCTCACCAACTAGCGGGAACGCAGATACGCAGTATTTT TRBJ2-3 TRBV18 TRBD2 few
CSVEVTGATNEKLFF TGCAGCGTTGAAGTAACAGGGGCAACTAATGAAAAACTGTTTTTT TRBJ1-4 TRBV29-1 TRBD1 .
CASSPRQGGGYGYTF TGCGCCAGCAGCCCGCGGCAGGGGGGCGGCTATGGCTACACCTTC TRBJ1-2 TRBV4-1 TRBD1 .
CASSFRAGLGNTEAFF TGTGCCAGCAGCTTCCGTGCGGGGCTGGGGAACACTGAAGCTTTCTTT TRBJ1-1 TRBV7-9 . few
CAWSSTSRQGNEQYF TGTGCCTGGAGTTCTACCTCCCGGCAGGGGAACGAGCAGTACTTC TRBJ2-7 TRBV30 . .
CASSFLIRGYEQFF TGTGCCAGCAGCTTTTTGATCCGAGGGTATGAGCAGTTCTTC TRBJ2-1 TRBV5-8 . .
CASSRVDSYGYTF TGTGCCAGCAGCAGGGTAGATTCCTATGGCTACACCTTC TRBJ1-2 TRBV6-1 . .
CATSPTGINQPQHF TGTGCCACCAGCCCCACAGGGATCAATCAGCCCCAGCATTTT TRBJ1-5 TRBV15 . few
CATSRDREVTEAFF TGTGCCACCAGCAGGGACAGGGAGGTCACTGAAGCTTTCTTT TRBJ1-1 TRBV15 TRBD1 .
CASKGARYNEQFF TGTGCCAGCAAAGGGGCTAGGTACAATGAGCAGTTCTTC TRBJ2-1 TRBV21-1 . .
CASSLQTGEQFF TGTGCCAGCTCACTCCAAACTGGTGAGCAGTTCTTC TRBJ2-1 TRBV18 . .
CASSHTSIVGAGTDTQYF TGTGCCAGCAGCCATACCTCAATCGTGGGGGCAGGCACAGATACGCAGTATTTT TRBJ2-3 TRBV5-4 . .
CASSGPGQGTGANVLTF TGTGCCAGCAGCGGACCGGGACAGGGGACCGGGGCCAACGTCCTGACTTTC TRBJ2-6 TRBV9 TRBD1 .
CASSYAGGTEAFF TGTGCCAGCAGTTACGCAGGGGGAACTGAAGCTTTCTTT TRBJ1-1 TRBV6-5 TRBD1 .
CASSPQGGIEAFF TGTGCCAGCAGTCCGCAGGGGGGAATTGAAGCTTTCTTT TRBJ1-1 TRBV6-5 TRBD1 .
CASSGILDTQYF TGTGCCAGCAGCGGTATCCTCGATACGCAGTATTTT TRBJ2-3 TRBV9 . .
CASSFSGYPHEQYF TGTGCCAGCAGCTTCTCCGGGTACCCCCACGAGCAGTACTTC TRBJ2-7 TRBV5-4 . .
CASSQDQLRGTDTQYF TGCGCCAGCAGCCAGGATCAGTTGAGAGGTACAGATACGCAGTATTTT TRBJ2-3 TRBV4-3 . .
CASRGGGAHNSPLHF TGTGCCAGCAGAGGCGGAGGGGCCCATAATTCACCCCTCCACTTT TRBJ1-6 TRBV27 . .
CASSWAGGGTEAFF TGTGCCAGCAGTTGGGCGGGGGGAGGCACTGAAGCTTTCTTT TRBJ1-1 TRBV6-5 . .
CASRPDRGLSSPLHF TGTGCCAGCAGACCGGACAGGGGGCTGAGTTCACCCCTCCACTTT TRBJ1-6 TRBV6-1 TRBD1 .
CASSGQGRGYTF TGTGCCAGCAGTGGACAGGGACGAGGCTACACCTTC TRBJ1-2 TRBV2 TRBD1 few
CASSFRTGYTDTQYF TGTGCCAGCAGCTTCAGGACAGGGTACACAGATACGCAGTATTTT TRBJ2-3 TRBV5-4 TRBD1 few